A selection of T cell receptor beta chains follows, all from one sample in a study of identical twins. MiXCR, run by TCRdb on the 5' RACE reads, gives a single entry per CDR3 protein. This table holds 1.5 million to 2 million distinct CDR3 sequences, less than 35% found once. Sample: cord blood. The receptors derive from a newborn girl in good health. CDR3s include the opening cysteine and the closing phenylalanine or tryptophan. A D gene is named only where the DNA matches it firmly. The listing skips clone size in some rows; elsewhere it reads once, few, many or a size class.

cdr3_nt | cdr3_aa | v_call | d_call | clone_size | j_call
TGCCGCCTGGGATACAATGAGCAGTTCTTC | CRLGYNEQFF | TRBV20-1 | . | few | TRBJ2-1
TGCAGTGCTCCTGGAGCGGGGGGGCGAACAGATACGCAGTATTTT | CSAPGAGGRTDTQYF | TRBV20-1 | TRBD2 | . | TRBJ2-3
TGTGCCAGCAGTGAAGCTAGCGGGAGGGCCTACAATGAGCAGTTCTTC | CASSEASGRAYNEQFF | TRBV2 | TRBD2 | . | TRBJ2-1
TGCAGCTCCGCGGGTGTGGACACTGAAGCTTTCTTT | CSSAGVDTEAFF | TRBV29-1 | . | few | TRBJ1-1
TGCAGTGCCAGCCGGGACAGTAACTATGGCTACACCTTC | CSASRDSNYGYTF | TRBV20-1 | TRBD1 | . | TRBJ1-2
TGTGCCACCGCCCTGGGAGAGACCCAGTACTTC | CATALGETQYF | TRBV24-1 | . | few | TRBJ2-5
TGTGCCAGCGACAGGGTAAAGGAAAAACTGTTTTTT | CASDRVKEKLFF | TRBV7-8 | TRBD1 | few | TRBJ1-4
TGTGCCAGCAGCTTAGATTGGAGACAGGGGTTATGGAACACTGAAGCTTTCTTT | CASSLDWRQGLWNTEAFF | TRBV11-2 | TRBD1 | . | TRBJ1-1
TGTGCCAGCAGCCAGGACAGGGGGCGAATTCATCAGCCCCAGCATTTT | CASSQDRGRIHQPQHF | TRBV14 | TRBD1 | . | TRBJ1-5
TGCAGTGCTAGAGAAGGCGGCTCCTATAATTCACCCCTCCACTTT | CSAREGGSYNSPLHF | TRBV20-1 | . | . | TRBJ1-6
TGTGCCAGCATGGATTCCTACGAGCAGTACTTC | CASMDSYEQYF | TRBV6-1 | . | . | TRBJ2-7
TGCAGTGCGCCAGGGGGAGGCTACACCTTC | CSAPGGGYTF | TRBV20-1 | TRBD1 | few | TRBJ1-2
TGTGCCAGCAGCCACCGACAGCAATTGAACACTGAAGCTTTCTTT | CASSHRQQLNTEAFF | TRBV7-6 | . | . | TRBJ1-1
TGTGCCAGCAGCCTATCTAGCGGGAGTTTCGATGAGCAGTACTTC | CASSLSSGSFDEQYF | TRBV12-3/TRBV12-4 | TRBD2 | few | TRBJ2-7